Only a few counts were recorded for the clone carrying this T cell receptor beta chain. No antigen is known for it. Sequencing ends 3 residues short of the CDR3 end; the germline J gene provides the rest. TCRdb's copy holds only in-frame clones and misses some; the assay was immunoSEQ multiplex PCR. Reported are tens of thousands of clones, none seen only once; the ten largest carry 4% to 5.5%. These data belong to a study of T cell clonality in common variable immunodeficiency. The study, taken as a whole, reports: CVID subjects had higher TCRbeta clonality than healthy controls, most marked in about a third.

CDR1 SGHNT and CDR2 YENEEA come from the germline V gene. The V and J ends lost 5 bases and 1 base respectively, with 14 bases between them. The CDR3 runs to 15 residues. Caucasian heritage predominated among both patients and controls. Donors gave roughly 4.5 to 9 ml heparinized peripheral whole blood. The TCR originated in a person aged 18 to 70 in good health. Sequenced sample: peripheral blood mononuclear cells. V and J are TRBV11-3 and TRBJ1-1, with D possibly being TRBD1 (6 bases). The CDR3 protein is CASSARQAGNTEAFF. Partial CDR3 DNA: TGTGCCAGCAGCGCACGACAGGCTGGGAACACTGAA.